This T cell receptor beta chain was retrieved from a study of blood T cell repertoires in COVID-19. Study summary: The United States, Italy and Spain provided the acute and convalescent COVID-19 samples. T cells, B-cell-depleted T cells, or PBMCs supplied cDNA or gDNA.

In the authors' workflow: Reference gene primer amplification in the assay estimated nucleated cell counts. Here immunoSEQ multiplex PCR was the method, and the copy in TCRdb shows in-frame clones only, minus some. From that table come the V and J calls and clone size; the DNA was used to work out D and trimming. The sample yields 110,000 or so clones, over 70% seen once. J was trimmed by 5 bases and V by 5 bases; bases with no gene match: 14. This CDR3 is 18 amino acids long. CDR1 is MNHNY, CDR2 SVGAGI, per germline (reference sequence). The chain links TRBV6-6 to TRBJ1-6; TRBD1 matches at 8 bases. Material: peripheral blood. The receptor comes from a man in his forties or fifties with acute or convalescent COVID-19. The CDR3: CASSPGGLGTGHNSPLHF. CDR3 DNA sequence: TGTGCCAGCAGTCCCGGCGGACTAGGGACAGGTCATAATTCACCCCTCCACTTT.